This passage covers 17 T cell receptor beta chains from one sample sequenced in a study of blood T cell repertoires in COVID-19. Clones were read by immunoSEQ multiplex PCR, and TCRdb kept only the in-frame ones, dropping some. Altogether 200,000 to 300,000 clones are present, around 88% being singletons, with the ten largest covering 0.95% to 1.5%. Sequenced material: PBMCs or T cells enriched from blood (not recorded which). Receptor source: a woman in her thirties or forties with acute COVID-19.

The chain is built from TRBV18 and TRBJ2-7; the D gene is possibly TRBD2 (7 bases). The CDR3 is 15 residues long. V was pared by 5 bases and J by 5 bases, with 19 bases between. CDR1 and CDR2 (germline): KGHSH, LQKENI. CDR3 residues: CASSSKAQGGDEQYV. The CDR3 DNA reads as TGTGCCAGCTCATCGAAAGCACAGGGAGGGGACGAGCAGTACGTC.

This clone came up once. The V and J genes are TRBV6-4 and TRBJ1-1; TRBD1 agrees at 8 bases. J lost 6 bases, V lost 5 bases, and 8 bases had no gene match. Germline loops: CDR1 MRHNA, CDR2 SNTAGT. The CDR3 consists of 14 residues. CDR3: CASSPGTGRSEAFF. The CDR3 DNA reads TGTGCCAGCAGTCCCGGGACAGGTCGATCTGAAGCTTTCTTT.

The J gene is TRBJ1-5, the V gene TRBV7-9, with D possibly matching TRBD1 (6 bases). Looked up from germline, CDR1 is SEHNR and CDR2 is FQNEAQ (reference sequence). The CDR3 is 15 residues long. With 2 bases removed from V and 6 bases from J, the gap between germline ends came to 14 bases. CDR3 loop: CASSLSTAGVQPQHF. The CDR3 coding sequence is TGTGCCAGCAGCTTAAGTACAGCAGGGGTTCAGCCCCAGCATTTT. The variable domain in full, with the rest retrieved from reference TRBV7-9 and TRBJ1-5, is DTGVSQNPRHKITKRGQNVTFRCDPISEHNRLYWYRQTLGQGPEFLTYFQNEAQLEKSRLLSDRFSAERPKGSFSTLEIQRTEQGDSAMYLCASSLSTAGVQPQHFGDGTRLSIL.

The chain employs TRBV3-1 (or the pseudogene TRBV3-2) and TRBJ1-1; weak D call: TRBD1 (5 bases). The CDR3 covers 16 residues. V lost 0 bases, J lost 5 bases, and 16 bases lay in between. The germline V gene encodes CDR1 LGHDT and CDR2 YNNKEL (reference sequence). The DNA for the CDR3 is TGTGCCAGCAGCCAAGATGGGGGGAAATCAGATACTGAAGCTTTCTTT. Its protein is CASSQDGGKSDTEAFF.

This clone appeared once. This chain links TRBV20-1 with TRBJ2-4, with D possibly being TRBD2 (5 bases). Trimming removed 3 bases from V and 6 bases from J, with 12 bases in between. The CDR3 totals 13 residues. Germline V CDR1 and CDR2: DFQATT, SNEGSKA (reference sequence). CDR3 in DNA: TGCAGTGCTAGTCGAGGGAATGGAAACATTCAGTACTTC. Protein: CSASRGNGNIQYF.

The chain is built from TRBV7-2 and TRBJ1-2; the D is unclear. Germline CDR1 and CDR2: SGHTA and FQGNSA. The CDR3 loop spans 14 amino acids. V was clipped by 0 bases and J by 5 bases, with 10 bases between them. The CDR3 region is CASSLAGRKYGYTF. CDR3 nucleotides: TGTGCCAGCAGCTTAGCCGGCAGGAAGTATGGCTACACCTTC. Complete variable domain (other parts from reference TRBV7-2 and TRBJ1-2): GAGVSQSPSNKVTEKGKDVELRCDPISGHTALYWYRQSLGQGLEFLIYFQGNSAPDKSGLPSDRFSAERTGGSVSTLTIQRTQQEDSAVYLCASSLAGRKYGYTFGSGTRLTVV.

CDR3 nucleotides: TGTGCCAGTAGCCCCGGGTGGGCAGGGTTTCATATTGAGCAGTTCTTC. Amino acid sequence: CASSPGWAGFHIEQFF. The chain joins TRBV19 to TRBJ2-1; TRBD1 might be the D (5 bases). Deletions cut 6 bases from V and 9 bases from J, with 24 bases between. The CDR3 extends over 16 amino acids. The germline V gene has CDR1 LNHDA and CDR2 SQIVND (reference sequence).

This sequence joins TRBV2 and TRBJ1-2; 10 positions match TRBD1. This CDR3 has 15 amino acids. The V gene's germline CDR1 is SNHLY and CDR2 FYNNEI. The V gene end was trimmed by 8 bases and the J gene end by 4 bases; junction bases not matched to a gene: 10. CDR3 protein: CASSSLGQGIYGYTF. CDR3 DNA sequence: TGTGCCAGCTCCTCCCTGGGACAGGGGATCTATGGCTACACCTTC.

The chain combines TRBV9 with TRBJ1-1, with a weak D call TRBD1 (5 bases). CDR1 SGDLS and CDR2 YYNGEE come from the germline V gene. This CDR3 contains 15 residues. V was pared by 0 bases and J by 3 bases, with 12 bases between. This CDR3 is CASSVGAGGDTEAFF. In DNA form, the CDR3 reads TGTGCCAGCAGCGTAGGTGCAGGAGGGGACACTGAAGCTTTCTTT.

The J gene is TRBJ1-6, the V gene TRBV27, with 7 bases fitting TRBD1. J lost 9 bases, V lost 3 bases, and 5 bases had no gene match. Per the germline V gene, CDR1 is MNHEY and CDR2 is SMNVEV (reference sequence). The CDR3 contains 14 residues. The CDR3 DNA reads TGTGCCAGCAGTTTCTACAGGGGTGGTTCACCCCTCCACTTT. It translates to CASSFYRGGSPLHF.

This rearrangement joins TRBV4-1 to TRBJ1-3; TRBD1 aligns across 8 bases. Germline V lookup: CDR1 MGHRA, CDR2 YSYEKL. The CDR3 length is 18 residues. The trim removed 1 base at V and 2 bases at J, leaving 10 bases unmatched. CDR3: CASSQVRQGIGAGNTIYF. The CDR3 DNA follows: TGCGCCAGCAGCCAAGTGAGACAGGGGATCGGCGCTGGAAACACCATATATTTT.

This chain uses TRBV6-5 with TRBJ2-1; no firm D call. V shed 7 bases and J shed 9 bases, with 10 bases lying between them. This CDR3 is built from 11 residues. Germline CDR1 reads MNHEY; CDR2 reads SVGAGI. The DNA of the CDR3 is TGTGCCAGCATTCTGCTAGGTGAGCAGTTCTTC. It codes for CASILLGEQFF.

The chain has TRBV6-5 and TRBJ1-1; D is ambiguous. V was shortened by 4 bases and J by 0 bases, with 6 bases between the two germline ends. Germline V gene sequence: CDR1 MNHEY, CDR2 SVGAGI. CDR3 size: 13 residues. Here the CDR3 DNA reads TGTGCCAGCAGTTCTACAGTGAACACTGAAGCTTTCTTT. Translating it yields CASSSTVNTEAFF.

In its sample, this clone was seen once. This rearrangement joins TRBV15 to TRBJ2-1; 12 bases match TRBD2. The J segment lost 9 bases and the V segment lost 5 bases, leaving 8 bases of the junction unmatched. The CDR3 covers 15 residues. CDR1 is LNHNV, CDR2 YYDKDF, per germline (reference sequence). As DNA, the CDR3 is TGTGCCACCAGCCGACTAGCGGGAGCCTCTGGTGAGCAGTTCTTC. Translating it yields CATSRLAGASGEQFF. Full variable domain (missing parts from reference TRBV15 and TRBJ2-1): DAMVIQNPRYQVTQFGKPVTLSCSQTLNHNVMYWYQQKSSQAPKLLFHYYDKDFNNEADTPDNFQSRRPNTSFCFLDIRSPGLGDTAMYLCATSRLAGASGEQFFGPGTRLTVL.

The chain combines TRBV30 with TRBJ1-5; D possibly corresponds to TRBD1 (6 bases). Looked up from germline, CDR1 is GTSNPN and CDR2 is SVGIG (reference sequence). The ends were cut back, 1 base at V and 0 bases at J, with 16 bases in the middle. The CDR3 is 17 residues long. This chain's CDR3 is CAWSAPFHRDSNQPQHF. CDR3 DNA: TGTGCCTGGAGTGCCCCATTCCACAGGGATAGCAATCAGCCCCAGCATTTT.

The V call is TRBV6-2 or TRBV6-3, the J call TRBJ2-3, with 8 bases identical to TRBD1. Germline CDR1 and CDR2: MNHEY and SVGEGT. The CDR3 consists of 17 residues. With V trimmed by 3 bases and J by 1 base, 9 bases remained unmatched. CDR3 residues: CASSYYPQGAGTDTQYF. The CDR3 coding sequence is TGTGCCAGCAGTTATTACCCCCAGGGGGCCGGCACAGATACGCAGTATTTT.

The chain uses TRBV5-5 and TRBJ1-2; unclear D gene. The V gene's germline CDR1 is SGHKS and CDR2 YYEKEE (reference sequence). The CDR3 covers 13 residues. The V and J ends lost 0 bases and 2 bases respectively, with 5 bases between them. For the CDR3, the DNA is TGTGCCAGCAGCTTGGATCCAAACTATGGCTACACCTTC. This translates into CASSLDPNYGYTF.